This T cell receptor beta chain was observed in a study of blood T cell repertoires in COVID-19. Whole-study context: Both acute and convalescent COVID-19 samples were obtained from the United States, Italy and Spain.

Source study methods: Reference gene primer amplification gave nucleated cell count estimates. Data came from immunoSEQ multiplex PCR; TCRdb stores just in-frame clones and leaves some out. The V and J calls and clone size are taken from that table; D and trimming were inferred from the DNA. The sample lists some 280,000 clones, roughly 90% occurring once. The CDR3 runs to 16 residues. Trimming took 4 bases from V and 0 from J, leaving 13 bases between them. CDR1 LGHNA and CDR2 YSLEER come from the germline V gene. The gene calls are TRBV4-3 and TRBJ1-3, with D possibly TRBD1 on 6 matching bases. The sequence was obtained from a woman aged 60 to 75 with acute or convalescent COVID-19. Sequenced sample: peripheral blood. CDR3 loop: CASSPNDRISGNTIYF. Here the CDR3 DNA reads TGCGCCAGCAGCCCCAACGACAGGATCTCTGGAAACACCATATATTTT.